This T cell receptor (beta chain) was retrieved from a study of Ad26.COV2.S vaccination and SARS-CoV-2 variants. Treatment: about 20 received Ad26.COV2.S at low or high dose, single or two shots; 5 received placebo; per-sample allocation not given. Sample collection was performed on day 63 after the first vaccine or placebo injection. Trimming pared 1 base from V and 5 bases from J, leaving 15 bases between. This CDR3 is 17 amino acids long. CDR1 MNHEY and CDR2 SVGEGT come from the germline V gene. Assay used: immunoSEQ multiplex PCR; TCRdb lists only in-frame clones, some missing. The sample yields hundreds of thousands of clones, less than 90% seen once.

Sequenced here: peripheral blood, sampled in a trial of Ad26.COV2.S vaccine versus placebo. The gene calls are TRBV6-2 or TRBV6-3 and TRBJ1-6; D might be TRBD1 (5 bases). The receptor was derived from a person aged 18-65 years who received the Ad26.COV2.S COVID-19 vaccine or a placebo. The CDR3 sequence is CASSYFLATANNSPLHF. The CDR3 DNA sequence: TGTGCCAGCAGTTACTTTCTAGCGACAGCAAATAATTCACCCCTCCACTTT.